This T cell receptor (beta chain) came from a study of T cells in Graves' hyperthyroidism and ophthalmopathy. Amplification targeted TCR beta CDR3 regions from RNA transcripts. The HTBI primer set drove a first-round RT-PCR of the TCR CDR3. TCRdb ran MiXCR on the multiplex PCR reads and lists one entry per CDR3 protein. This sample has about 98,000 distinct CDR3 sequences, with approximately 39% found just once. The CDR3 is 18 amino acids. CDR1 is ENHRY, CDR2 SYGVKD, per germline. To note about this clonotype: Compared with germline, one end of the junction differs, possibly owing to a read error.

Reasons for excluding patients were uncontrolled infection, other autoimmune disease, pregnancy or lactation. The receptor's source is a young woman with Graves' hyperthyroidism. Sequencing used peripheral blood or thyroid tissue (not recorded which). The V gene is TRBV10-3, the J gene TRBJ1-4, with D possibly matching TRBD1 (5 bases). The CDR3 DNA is TGTGCCATCGGTGAGTCGCTTGGGACGTCCACAACTAATGAAAAACTGTTTTTT. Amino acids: CAIGESLGTSTTNEKLFF.